The text below deals with one TCR beta chain. Trimming cost V 0 bases and J 8 bases; bases outside gene matches: 10. Germline CDR1 is LGHDT and CDR2 is YNNKEL (reference sequence). The CDR3 runs 16 residues. These data originate in a study of blood T cell repertoires in COVID-19. Study-wide background: The United States, Italy and Spain were the sources of the acute and convalescent COVID-19 samples. The cDNA or gDNA used as material had been derived from T cells, B-cell-depleted T cells, or PBMCs.

In the study's own analysis: Amplification from reference gene primers served as the basis for estimated nucleated cell counts. Measured with immunoSEQ multiplex PCR; TCRdb has only the in-frame clones, and not every one. D and trimming were read from the DNA, whereas the V and J calls and clone size are those reported in that table. The data hold roughly 330,000 clones, with 85% to 90% observed a single time. The sequenced sample consisted of peripheral blood. This receptor was taken from a woman aged 45 to 65 with active or convalescent COVID-19. J is TRBJ1-2 and V is TRBV3-1 (or the pseudogene TRBV3-2), with TRBD1 matching over 9 bases. The CDR3 sequence is CASSQELDRGFEGYTF. The CDR3 DNA follows: TGTGCCAGCAGCCAAGAACTGGACAGGGGTTTTGAAGGCTACACCTTC.